The rows below give T cell receptor beta chains drawn from one sample of a study of T cells in Graves' hyperthyroidism and ophthalmopathy. TCRdb ran MiXCR on the multiplex PCR reads and lists one entry per CDR3 protein. The data hold 350,000 to 400,000 distinct CDR3 sequences, with 15% observed a single time. Input material: blood. These receptors were obtained from a woman aged 25 to 39 with Graves' hyperthyroidism. Each CDR3 is given with its conserved first and last residue. The D gene is left open where the match is weak. Not all rows give a size; the values are once, few, many and, for expanded clones, a class.

v_gene,d_gene,j_gene,abundance,CDR3nt,CDR3aa
TRBV30,.,TRBJ2-2,many,TGTGCCTGGAGTGTACGGTTCTTCGGGGAGCTGTTTTTT,CAWSVRFFGELFF
TRBV7-6,.,TRBJ2-5,.,TGTGCCAGCAGCTTAGATGGGACGCTACTCTGGGAGACCCAGTACTTC,CASSLDGTLLWETQYF
TRBV11-2,.,TRBJ1-1,many,TGTGCCAGCAGCTTAGAATTCGGCAAGATGAACACTGAAGCTTTCTTT,CASSLEFGKMNTEAFF
TRBV30,TRBD2,TRBJ2-1,.,TGTGCCTGGAGGCCACTAGCGGAGGTCGGTGAGCAGTTCTTC,CAWRPLAEVGEQFF
TRBV11-1,.,TRBJ2-7,many,TGTGCCAGCAGCGGCACCGGGACCTCCTACGAGCAGTACTTC,CASSGTGTSYEQYF
TRBV18,.,TRBJ2-3,many,TGTGCCAGCTCACCACCGTTGGGCAGATACACAGATACGCAGTATTTT,CASSPPLGRYTDTQYF
TRBV12-3/TRBV12-4,TRBD2,TRBJ2-3,.,TGTGCCAGCAACGCCGGGAGGAGCACAGATACGCAGTATTTT,CASNAGRSTDTQYF
TRBV7-2,TRBD1,TRBJ2-2,many,TGTGCCAGCAGCCCGGACAGGGTAGACGGGGAGCTGTTTTTT,CASSPDRVDGELFF
TRBV12-3/TRBV12-4,.,TRBJ1-5,few,TGTGCCAGCAGCCGCCAAATTCAGGGAGATCAGCCCCAGCATTTT,CASSRQIQGDQPQHF
TRBV3-1,.,TRBJ1-1,.,TGTGCCAGCAGACAGGGACCAATGAACACTGAAGCTTTCTTT,CASRQGPMNTEAFF
TRBV3-1,.,TRBJ2-3,many,TGTGCCAGCAGCCAAACTACGGCCACAGATACGCAGTATTTT,CASSQTTATDTQYF
TRBV24-1,TRBD2,TRBJ2-3,.,TGTGCCACCGGGGGGGGGTCGACAGATACGCAGTATTTT,CATGGGSTDTQYF
TRBV30,TRBD2,TRBJ2-1,.,TGTGCCTGGAGTGTGGGGACTAGCACGGCCAATGAGCAGTTCTTC,CAWSVGTSTANEQFF
TRBV18,TRBD1,TRBJ2-3,.,TGTGCCAGCTCAGCCCGACAGGGGCAAGATACGCAGTATTTT,CASSARQGQDTQYF
TRBV5-5,TRBD1,TRBJ1-1,few,TGTGCCAGCAGCCGACAGGGAGAGCTCACTGAAGCTTTCTTT,CASSRQGELTEAFF
TRBV30,.,TRBJ1-6,many,TGTGCCTGGAGTCGACTGTGGGATGACGGTTCACCCCTCCACTTT,CAWSRLWDDGSPLHF
TRBV2,TRBD1,TRBJ2-5,many,TGTGCCAGCAGCAGAGGGGACAGCGACCAAGAGACCCAGTACTTC,CASSRGDSDQETQYF
TRBV25-1,TRBD1,TRBJ1-1,.,TGTGCCAGCAAGGCAGGGGGAAACACTGAAGCTTTCTTT,CASKAGGNTEAFF
TRBV18,TRBD1,TRBJ2-5,few,TGTGCCAGCTCACGATGGGACAGGGACCAAGAGACCCAGTACTTC,CASSRWDRDQETQYF
TRBV28,.,TRBJ2-7,.,TGTGCCAGCAGTTCGACCGGGACACTCTACGAGCAGTACTTC,CASSSTGTLYEQYF
TRBV12-3/TRBV12-4,.,TRBJ2-7,many,TGTGCCAGCAGCTCGATTTACGAGCAGTACTTC,CASSSIYEQYF
TRBV20-1,TRBD1,TRBJ1-6,.,TGCAGTGCTAGACCCTACCCCCGGACAGGGCAGGCACCCCTCCACTTT,CSARPYPRTGQAPLHF
TRBV27,.,TRBJ1-1,.,TGTGCCAGCAGTCCCACGGACGACACTGAAGCTTTCTTT,CASSPTDDTEAFF
TRBV28,.,TRBJ2-7,many,TGTGCCAGCGAACGGCCGACGACCTACGAGCAGTACTTC,CASERPTTYEQYF
TRBV5-1,TRBD1,TRBJ2-7,many,TGCGCCAGCAGCGATACAGGGGCCCCCTACGAGCAGTACTTC,CASSDTGAPYEQYF
TRBV6-5,.,TRBJ1-1,many,TGTGCCAGCAGTTACTACGGGACACCTGAAGCTTTCTTT,CASSYYGTPEAFF
TRBV6-1,TRBD2,TRBJ2-2,.,TGTGCCAGCAGTCCGATTGGACTAGCGGAGAACACCGGGGAGCTGTTTTTT,CASSPIGLAENTGELFF
TRBV2,.,TRBJ2-7,.,TGTGCCAGCAGTCGGGACATCGGGGCATCCTACGAGCAGTACTTC,CASSRDIGASYEQYF
TRBV6-1,TRBD2,TRBJ2-3,many,TGTGCCAGCAGGGAAATCGGCGGGAGGACTAGCACAGATACGCAGTATTTT,CASREIGGRTSTDTQYF
TRBV7-2,.,TRBJ2-7,many,TGTGCCAGCAGCTCCTACACTAGAACCTACGAGCAGTACTTC,CASSSYTRTYEQYF
TRBV11-2,.,TRBJ2-5,many,TGTGCCAGCAGCCCCCCCCTCGGGGGACGTGAGACCCAGTACTTC,CASSPPLGGRETQYF
TRBV5-1,TRBD2,TRBJ2-5,.,TGCGCCAGCAGCCCCGCTAGCGGGCCCCTCCAAGAAACCCAGTACTTC,CASSPASGPLQETQYF
TRBV5-1,TRBD2,TRBJ2-7,few,TGCGCCAGCCGGGCTAGCGGACTTTACGAGCAGTACTTC,CASRASGLYEQYF
TRBV7-8,.,TRBJ2-7,few,TGTGCCAGCAGCTTTGGCGAGGGACTTAGCTCCTACGAGCAGTACTTC,CASSFGEGLSSYEQYF
TRBV7-9,TRBD2,TRBJ2-5,many,TGTGCCAGCAGCCCGACTAGCGGGACATACCAGTACTTC,CASSPTSGTYQYF
TRBV12-3/TRBV12-4,TRBD2,TRBJ2-7,many,TGTGCCAGCAGTTTATTGGCGGGAGGCGGAGAGCAGTACTTC,CASSLLAGGGEQYF
TRBV5-1,TRBD2,TRBJ2-2,.,TGCGCCAGCAGCTTGTCGGTAGCGGGGGCACCCGGGGAGCTGTTTTTT,CASSLSVAGAPGELFF
TRBV20-1,TRBD2,TRBJ2-7,many,TGCAGTGCTCCTACCTCTAGCGGATTATACGAGCAGTACTTC,CSAPTSSGLYEQYF
TRBV5-6,TRBD1,TRBJ1-1,few,TGTGCCAGCAGCATGACAGGGGCACCCACTGAAGCTTTCTTT,CASSMTGAPTEAFF
TRBV10-3,.,TRBJ2-7,many,TGTGCCATCGGGACAAACTACGAGCAGTACTTC,CAIGTNYEQYF
TRBV27,TRBD1,TRBJ1-1,many,TGTGCCAGCATAGCAGGGGGCCGCACTGAAGCTTTCTTT,CASIAGGRTEAFF